This T cell receptor beta chain was captured by sequencing in a study of T cells in Graves' hyperthyroidism and ophthalmopathy. Overall study: The blood sample was taken at first diagnosis, before treatment began. Broader study findings: Most thyroid clonotypes with frequency above 0.001 were detected in blood. Separation of ophthalmopathy from stable hyperthyroidism was achieved by a 13 V-J model.

From RNA transcripts, TCR beta CDR3 regions were amplified. Initially, a first-round RT-PCR of the TCR CDR3 employed the HTBI primer set. TCRdb re-called the multiplex PCR reads through MiXCR, storing one row per CDR3 protein. The table includes about 350,000 distinct CDR3 sequences, about a fifth detected once. Extraction of PBMCs used roughly 9.3 ml of fresh peripheral blood. This clonotype showed up many times. Its antigen is undetermined. The CDR3 contains 16 residues. V trimming: 2 bases; J trimming: 9 bases; junction bases outside the gene matches: 14. Germline lookup yields CDR1 KGHDR and CDR2 SFDVKD.

The sequence was collected from a woman younger than 30 with Graves' hyperthyroidism. The chain is built from TRBV24-1 and TRBJ2-5; 7 nucleotides align to TRBD2. Sequenced material: blood. The CDR3 DNA reads as TGTGCCACCAGTGATTCTCTGCGGGGAGGGGATAAGGCCCAGTACTTC. Residues: CATSDSLRGGDKAQYF.